The entry below describes one T cell receptor beta chain. No antigen is known for it. No much larger clonotype is one base removed from it; base qualities were not supplied. Including cysteine and phenylalanine, the CDR3 has 13 amino acids. Only the CDR3 part of the read is kept: 39 bases, read in frame from the first base. The germline V gene (reference sequence) supplies CDR1 MNHEY and CDR2 SMNVEV. V is reduced by 5 bases and J by 9 bases, leaving a spacing of 14 bases between them. This entry comes from a study of blood T cell repertoires in COVID-19 (dated by TCRdb to the early 2020s). With respect to the entire study: Samples from collaborators originated in the United States, Italy and Spain and spanned both the acute and convalescent phases of COVID-19. Where available, HLA class I and class II types were taken from metadata supplied by the sample provider and were not determined by assay-based typing. The repertoires were released in a freely available public database meant as a resource for research on the immune response to SARS-CoV-2. The samples were drawn from the first 160 participants of the ongoing ImmuneRACE study and from more than 1,000 subjects provided by 6 global collaborators. The prospective study material was composed of cDNA or gDNA derived from T cells, B-cell-depleted T cells, or PBMCs. The sample metadata nearly always contained a de-identified subject ID, COVID-19 status, age in years and sex. Subjects who had been exposed to COVID-19, were actively infected with it, or had recovered from it provided the deeply sampled blood TCRbeta repertoires that made up the dataset. Here is what the overall study found, with its caveats: The amount of clinical and demographic metadata varied by source and participant and was provided uncurated.

Whole blood was collected in K2EDTA tubes by collaborating institutions according to the institutions' own protocols. Collaborator samples were shipped for TCRbeta analysis as frozen whole blood, isolated PBMCs, or DNA extracted from either sample type. TCRbeta CDR3 regions were amplified from genomic DNA by means of the immunoSEQ Assay, a bias-controlled multiplex PCR. Per the source publication's procedure: Nucleated cell counts per sample were estimated from amplification of reference gene primers within the assay. Sequence reads were collapsed and filtered to measure the absolute abundance of every unique TCRbeta CDR3 rearrangement. For each sample, productive Simpson clonality was calculated as the square root of Simpson's diversity index across productive rearrangements. TCRdb took this table from immuneACCESS and kept in-frame rearrangements with V and J called. Such tables lack part of the clones; where checked against another copy, unresolved V genes explain under half of the gap, and the rest is unexplained. V, J and clone size were drawn from that table, and D and trimming were deduced from the DNA. This sample is represented by 240,000 or so clones; about 80% of them were singletons. The ten largest clones add up to about 3.5% of the sample.

The sequenced sample consisted of peripheral blood. This chain is built from TRBV27 and TRBJ2-1; a tentative D match to TRBD2 spans 5 bases. The TCR originated in a woman of 80 years or more with acute or convalescent COVID-19. CDR3 sequence: CASSMTTRGEQFF. The DNA sequence reads TGTGCCAGCAGTATGACGACTCGGGGTGAGCAGTTCTTC.